Below, 12 T cell receptor beta chains from the same sample are listed, as sequenced in a study of CD8 T cells in ankylosing spondylitis. Overall study results and limits: Eight or nine highly homologous variants made up a TCR beta motif that seemed to typify ankylosing spondylitis blood.

TCRdb processed the 5' RACE reads anew with MiXCR; each CDR3 protein has one entry. The data show approximately 550,000 distinct CDR3 sequences, about 13% seen once. These receptors have no identified antigens. The sequenced material came from blood, either unsorted or a sorted T cell fraction (not recorded which). These receptors all come from a male donor with ankylosing spondylitis.

This chain joins TRBV19 and TRBJ1-5; D gene unclear. CDR3 length: 14 residues. In germline, CDR1 is LNHDA, CDR2 SQIVND (reference sequence). Trimming pared 1 base from V and 0 bases from J, leaving 4 bases between. This chain's CDR3 is CASSIGVSNQPQHF. CDR3 in DNA: TGTGCCAGTAGTATAGGGGTTAGCAATCAGCCCCAGCATTTT.

V usage is TRBV13 and J usage is TRBJ2-2; 8 nucleotides align to TRBD1. CDR1 and CDR2 (germline): PRHDT, FYEKMQ (reference sequence). The CDR3 has 16 residues. Trimming removed 5 bases from V and 7 bases from J; junction bases left unmatched: 12. The CDR3 is CASSPGGTGNNGELFF. The CDR3 nucleotides read TGTGCCAGCAGCCCGGGCGGGACAGGAAATAACGGGGAGCTGTTTTTT.

This clonotype was detected only a few times. This CDR3 reads CATSTRGDNEQFF. CDR3 coding DNA: TGTGCCACCAGCACGAGGGGTGACAATGAGCAGTTCTTC. This chain joins TRBV15 and TRBJ2-1, with D perhaps matching TRBD1 or TRBD2 (5 bases each). The CDR3 covers 13 residues. Germline assignment: CDR1 LNHNV and CDR2 YYDKDF (reference sequence). V lost 4 bases and J 5 bases, leaving 9 bases between the germline ends.

The chain is built from TRBV12-3 or TRBV12-4 and TRBJ1-2; tentatively, D is TRBD1 (5 bases). Trimming left V 5 bases short and J 9 bases short, with 13 bases between. This CDR3 region has 12 residues. The CDR3 loop is CASSGAQGSYTF. Written as DNA, the CDR3 is TGTGCCAGCAGTGGGGCGCAGGGAAGCTACACCTTC.

The chain links TRBV20-1 to TRBJ1-5, with D unresolved. The CDR3 covers 13 residues. Trimming removed 4 bases from V and 3 bases from J, with 10 bases in between. Germline V gives CDR1 DFQATT, CDR2 SNEGSKA (reference sequence). In DNA, the CDR3 is TGCAGTGCTAAGGTGCAGCTCAATCAGCCCCAGCATTTT. This codes for CSAKVQLNQPQHF.

V and J are TRBV7-2 and TRBJ2-2, with TRBD1 as a possible D gene (5 bases). CDR1 and CDR2 (germline): SGHTA, FQGNSA. V gave up 1 base and J gave up 0 bases, with 9 bases separating them. The CDR3 extends over 16 amino acids. CDR3 protein: CASSLVTGSNTGELFF. The DNA for the CDR3 is TGTGCCAGCAGCTTAGTTACAGGCTCGAACACCGGGGAGCTGTTTTTT.

This clonotype was detected only a few times. The V and J genes are TRBV18 and TRBJ2-1, with TRBD1 identical over 10 bases. The CDR3 has 17 amino acids. CDR1 KGHSH and CDR2 LQKENI come from the germline V gene. V was pared by 0 bases and J by 3 bases, with 5 bases of the junction left unmatched. DNA for the CDR3: TGTGCCAGCTCACCACCACCGGGGACAGGGGTCTACAATGAGCAGTTCTTC. It codes for CASSPPPGTGVYNEQFF. Full variable domain (missing parts from reference TRBV18 and TRBJ2-1): NAGVMQNPRHLVRRRGQEARLRCSPMKGHSHVYWYRQLPEEGLKFMVYLQKENIIDESGMPKERFSAEFPKEGPSILRIQQVVRGDSAAYFCASSPPPGTGVYNEQFFGPGTRLTVL.

V gene TRBV10-2 combines with J gene TRBJ2-7; 8 bases map to TRBD2. CDR3 length equals 13 residues. Germline-derived CDR1 and CDR2 are WSHSY and SAAADI. V was clipped by 6 bases and J by 4 bases; unmatched bases: 5. This CDR3 reads CASRSSGLYEQYV. DNA for the CDR3: TGCGCCAGCAGGTCTAGCGGGCTTTACGAGCAGTACGTC.

The CDR3 protein is CSVEDQKSRGEETQYF. CDR3 nucleotides: TGCAGCGTTGAAGATCAGAAGAGTCGGGGAGAAGAGACCCAGTACTTC. This chain uses TRBV29-1 with TRBJ2-5, with D maybe TRBD2 (5 bases). CDR1 and CDR2 (germline): SQVTM, ANQGSEA. CDR3 size: 16 residues. The germline V and J ends were trimmed by 0 bases and 3 bases, with 17 bases remaining between them.

This clonotype occurred a few times. This chain links TRBV12-3 or TRBV12-4 with TRBJ1-1, with D possibly matching TRBD1 (5 bases). The CDR3 length is 14 residues. V was cut by 7 bases and J by 5 bases, with 17 bases left in between. CDR3 amino acids: CASTLSGGATEAFF. DNA for the CDR3: TGTGCCAGCACCCTGAGTGGAGGGGCTACTGAAGCTTTCTTT.

This clonotype was detected a few times. The chain couples TRBV20-1 to TRBJ2-1; D is ambiguous. The CDR3 length is 9 residues. Trimming pared 3 bases from V and 8 bases from J, leaving 2 bases between. Germline V gives CDR1 DFQATT, CDR2 SNEGSKA (reference sequence). This chain's CDR3 is CSASDEQFF. The CDR3 DNA sequence: TGCAGTGCTAGTGATGAGCAGTTCTTC.

V usage is TRBV7-8 and J usage is TRBJ1-1; possible D gene TRBD1, 5 bases. The CDR3 sequence is 17 residues long. Deletions cut 5 bases from V and 1 base from J, with 20 bases between. Germline-derived CDR1 and CDR2 are SGHVS and FQNEAQ. CDR3 sequence reads: CASSQDGLQGPNTEAFF. The DNA for the CDR3 is TGTGCCAGCAGCCAGGACGGGCTCCAGGGACCGAACACTGAAGCTTTCTTT.